A single sample is the source of the 9 T cell receptor beta chains below, sequenced in a study of T cells in localized non-small cell lung cancer. Assay used: immunoSEQ multiplex PCR; TCRdb lists only in-frame clones, some missing. The table lists tens of thousands of clones, roughly 89% of them singletons, with roughly 15% in the top ten. This material consisted of peripheral blood, taken before any cancer treatment. The receptors were gathered from a man between 40 and 75 years old with stage I squamous cell lung carcinoma.

The table lists this clone with a count of one. The gene calls are TRBV4-2 and TRBJ1-1, with 9 nucleotides matching TRBD1. With 3 bases clipped from V and 5 bases from J, the junction kept 10 bases outside the gene matches. This CDR3 has 16 residues. The germline V gene has CDR1 LGHNA and CDR2 YNFKEQ. CDR3 coding DNA: TGTGCCAGCAGCCAGCCTCAGACAGGGGGAGGAACTGAAGCTTTCTTT. Its translation is CASSQPQTGGGTEAFF.

This chain connects TRBV9 to TRBJ2-1; TRBD1 or TRBD2 may be the D gene (5 bases each). V was cut by 2 bases and J by 0 bases, with 9 bases left in between. This CDR3 contains 15 residues. CDR1 and CDR2 from the germline V gene are SGDLS and YYNGEE. CDR3 bases: TGTGCCAGCAGCGTGGGACCGAGCTCCTACAATGAGCAGTTCTTC. It translates to CASSVGPSSYNEQFF.

A word on this clone: In the same sample, other DNA sequences code for this CDR3. This chain joins TRBV19 and TRBJ2-1; D gene ambiguous. V was clipped by 5 bases and J by 0 bases, with 8 bases between them. Germline CDR1 LNHDA, CDR2 SQIVND (reference sequence). This CDR3 has 14 amino acids. The CDR3 reads CASSGRSSYNEQFF. CDR3 nucleotides: TGTGCCAGTAGTGGTAGGAGCTCCTACAATGAGCAGTTCTTC.

The chain joins TRBV2 to TRBJ2-7; no clear D. Looked up from germline, CDR1 is SNHLY and CDR2 is FYNNEI. The CDR3 sequence is 13 residues long. V shed 3 bases and J shed 7 bases, with 13 bases lying between them. CDR3 sequence (DNA): TGTGCCAGCAGTGAGCCTGTAGTTTTGGAGCAGTACTTC. Translation gives CASSEPVVLEQYF.

V usage is TRBV7-2 and J usage is TRBJ2-1, with TRBD1 identical over 8 bases. Germline V gene lookup returns CDR1 SGHTA and CDR2 FQGNSA. With 5 bases clipped from V and 10 bases from J, the junction kept 7 bases outside the gene matches. This CDR3 has 13 amino acids. The CDR3 loop reads CASSVSGTGEQFF. CDR3 bases: TGTGCCAGCAGCGTATCCGGGACAGGAGAGCAGTTCTTC.

The rearrangement joins TRBV9 to TRBJ1-2; D gene unclear. Trimming removed 4 bases at V and 1 base at J, with 14 bases between. CDR3 length: 15 residues. Germline loops: CDR1 SGDLS, CDR2 YYNGEE. The CDR3 nucleotides are TGTGCCAGCAGCCCTTGGACGCATAGTAACTATGGCTACACCTTC. Protein product: CASSPWTHSNYGYTF.

The rearrangement links TRBV28 to TRBJ2-7; 9 bases fit TRBD1. The V segment lost 8 bases and the J segment 6 bases; nucleotides outside the gene matches: 5. Germline V CDR1 and CDR2: MDHEN, SYDVKM. There are 12 residues in the CDR3. This CDR3 reads CASGDRVLEQYF. Written as DNA, the CDR3 is TGTGCCAGCGGGGACAGGGTCCTCGAGCAGTACTTC. Using reference TRBV28 and TRBJ2-7 for the parts outside the CDR3, the full variable domain is DVKVTQSSRYLVKRTGEKVFLECVQDMDHENMFWYRQDPGLGLRLIYFSYDVKMKEKGDIPEGYSVSREKKERFSLILESASTNQTSMYLCASGDRVLEQYFGPGTRLTVT.

The chain carries TRBV6-1 and TRBJ1-1, with TRBD1 matching over 7 bases. This CDR3 region has 14 residues. Germline V gene lookup returns CDR1 MNHNS and CDR2 SASEGT. The ends lost 6 bases at V and 3 bases at J; junction bases unmatched: 7. The CDR3: CASRRGLGDTEAFF. DNA of the CDR3: TGTGCCAGCAGAAGGGGGCTTGGGGACACTGAAGCTTTCTTT.

In this sample, this clone turned up once. V usage is TRBV7-9 and J usage is TRBJ2-5; D might be TRBD2 (5 bases). V was pared by 4 bases and J by 3 bases, with 27 bases between. The CDR3 contains 19 residues. CDR1 SEHNR and CDR2 FQNEAQ come from the germline V gene (reference sequence). CDR3 coding DNA: TGTGCCAGCAGCTCTATCTCCCCTGATTATTTGGAGGAGGAAGAGACCCAGTACTTC. Its translation: CASSSISPDYLEEEETQYF.